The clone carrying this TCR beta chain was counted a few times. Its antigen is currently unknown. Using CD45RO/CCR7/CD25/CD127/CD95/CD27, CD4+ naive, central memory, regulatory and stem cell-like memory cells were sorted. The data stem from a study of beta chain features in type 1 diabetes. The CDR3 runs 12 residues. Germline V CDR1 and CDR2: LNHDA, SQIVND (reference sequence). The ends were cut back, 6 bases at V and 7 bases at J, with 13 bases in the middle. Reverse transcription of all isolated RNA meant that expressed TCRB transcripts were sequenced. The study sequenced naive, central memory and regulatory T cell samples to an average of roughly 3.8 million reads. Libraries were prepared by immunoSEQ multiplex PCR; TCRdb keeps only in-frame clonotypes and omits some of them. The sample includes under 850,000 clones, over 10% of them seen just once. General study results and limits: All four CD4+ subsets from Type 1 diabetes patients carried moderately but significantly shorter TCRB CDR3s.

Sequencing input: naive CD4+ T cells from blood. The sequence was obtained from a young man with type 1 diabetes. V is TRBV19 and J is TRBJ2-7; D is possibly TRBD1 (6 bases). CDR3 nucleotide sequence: TGTGCCAGTAGGAGGGCAGGGGAAGAGCAGTACTTC. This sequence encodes CASRRAGEEQYF.